The rows below give T cell receptor beta chains drawn from one sample of a study of shared clonotypes between healthy human individuals. Only in-frame clones appear in the TCRdb table, and some are missing; sequencing was by immunoSEQ multiplex PCR. The top ten clones hold roughly 0.34% of a sample with a few million clones, less than 95% of them seen once. The material sequenced was naive CD4+ T cells from PBMCs. These receptors were obtained from a man aged 18 to 29 in good health. Some clones in this sample may be carry-over from other donors' samples. Each CDR3 is given with its conserved first and last residue. Fields, in order: clone size, V gene, D gene, J gene, CDR3 DNA, CDR3 protein. D genes are given only for firm matches. The size field is filled for only some rows; it gives once, few, many or a size class.

clone size: few
V gene: TRBV7-9
D gene: .
J gene: TRBJ1-2
CDR3 DNA: TGTGCCAGCAGCTTACAGGGGACTCGGGGCTACACCTTC
CDR3 protein: CASSLQGTRGYTF

clone size: .
V gene: TRBV5-1
D gene: .
J gene: TRBJ1-1
CDR3 DNA: TGCGCCAGCAGCTTGGCCGGTGTGGGACACACTGAAGCTTTCTTT
CDR3 protein: CASSLAGVGHTEAFF

clone size: .
V gene: TRBV5-1
D gene: .
J gene: TRBJ1-4
CDR3 DNA: TGCGCCAGCAGCTCCGCTCGGGGGGCATTTAATGAAAAACTGTTTTTT
CDR3 protein: CASSSARGAFNEKLFF

clone size: .
V gene: TRBV6-1
D gene: TRBD2
J gene: TRBJ2-7
CDR3 DNA: TGTGCCAGCAGTCCGGGACTAATCCACGAGCAGTACTTC
CDR3 protein: CASSPGLIHEQYF

clone size: .
V gene: TRBV30
D gene: TRBD2
J gene: TRBJ2-7
CDR3 DNA: TGTGCCTGGTTGGGGGGGGACCTGAGCTCCTACGAGCAGTACTTC
CDR3 protein: CAWLGGDLSSYEQYF

clone size: .
V gene: TRBV12-5
D gene: .
J gene: TRBJ2-1
CDR3 DNA: TGTGCTAGTGGTTTGCAGGGGATCCATGAGCAGTTCTTC
CDR3 protein: CASGLQGIHEQFF

clone size: .
V gene: TRBV25-1
D gene: .
J gene: TRBJ1-1
CDR3 DNA: TGTGCCAGCAGTGAATCCTACACTGAAGCTTTCTTT
CDR3 protein: CASSESYTEAFF

clone size: .
V gene: TRBV19
D gene: .
J gene: TRBJ2-3
CDR3 DNA: TGTGCCAGTAGTACCAGGGATACAGATACGCAGTATTTT
CDR3 protein: CASSTRDTDTQYF

clone size: .
V gene: TRBV9
D gene: TRBD2
J gene: TRBJ2-7
CDR3 DNA: TGTGCCAGCGGAATCGGGGGGGCAGGAACCGAGCAGTACTTC
CDR3 protein: CASGIGGAGTEQYF

clone size: .
V gene: TRBV28
D gene: .
J gene: TRBJ1-5
CDR3 DNA: TGTGCCAGCAAATTCGGGGATTATAGCAATCAGCCCCAGCATTTT
CDR3 protein: CASKFGDYSNQPQHF

clone size: .
V gene: TRBV5-4
D gene: TRBD1
J gene: TRBJ1-2
CDR3 DNA: TGTGCCAGCAGCCCTGGGACAGCGGAATTTTTCTATGGCTACACCTTC
CDR3 protein: CASSPGTAEFFYGYTF

clone size: once
V gene: TRBV5-1
D gene: .
J gene: TRBJ1-1
CDR3 DNA: TGCGCCAGCAGCTTTGACAGAGCAAACACTGAAGCTTTCTTT
CDR3 protein: CASSFDRANTEAFF

clone size: .
V gene: TRBV6-1
D gene: .
J gene: TRBJ1-5
CDR3 DNA: TGTGCCAGCAGGGAAAGCAATCAGCCCCAGCATTTT
CDR3 protein: CASRESNQPQHF

clone size: .
V gene: TRBV5-6
D gene: TRBD1
J gene: TRBJ1-4
CDR3 DNA: TGTGCCAGCAGAAGACAGGGAGGAACTAATGAAAAACTGTTTTTT
CDR3 protein: CASRRQGGTNEKLFF

clone size: .
V gene: TRBV2
D gene: TRBD2
J gene: TRBJ2-4
CDR3 DNA: TGTGCCAGCAGCCCGACTAGCGGGAGGGCCGGGGACATTCAGTACTTC
CDR3 protein: CASSPTSGRAGDIQYF

clone size: .
V gene: TRBV21-1
D gene: .
J gene: TRBJ2-5
CDR3 DNA: TGTGCCAGCAGCAAAGTGGGGAGTGAGGGTCAAGAGACCCAGTACTTC
CDR3 protein: CASSKVGSEGQETQYF

clone size: few
V gene: TRBV27
D gene: .
J gene: TRBJ1-1
CDR3 DNA: TGTGCCAGCAGCCTTACGGAGACCCGGGAGGGGGCTTTCTTT
CDR3 protein: CASSLTETREGAFF

clone size: .
V gene: TRBV12-5
D gene: TRBD2
J gene: TRBJ2-3
CDR3 DNA: TGTGCTAGTGTGGCGGGAGGGGCAGATACGCAGTATTTT
CDR3 protein: CASVAGGADTQYF

clone size: .
V gene: TRBV29-1
D gene: TRBD1
J gene: TRBJ2-7
CDR3 DNA: TGCAGCGTCAATCCGGGACAGGGTTACGAGCAGTACTTC
CDR3 protein: CSVNPGQGYEQYF

clone size: .
V gene: TRBV7-2
D gene: TRBD1
J gene: TRBJ2-5
CDR3 DNA: TGTGCCAGCAGCTCCTCCCCTGGACAGGGGCAAGAGACCCAGTACTTC
CDR3 protein: CASSSSPGQGQETQYF

clone size: .
V gene: TRBV5-4
D gene: .
J gene: TRBJ1-2
CDR3 DNA: TGTGCCAGCAGCTTCGAGCAGGGTGAGGGCTACACCTTC
CDR3 protein: CASSFEQGEGYTF

clone size: once
V gene: TRBV28
D gene: TRBD1
J gene: TRBJ2-2
CDR3 DNA: TGTGCCAGCAGTTCCTTAAGGACAGGGGTAACCGGGGAGCTGTTTTTT
CDR3 protein: CASSSLRTGVTGELFF

clone size: .
V gene: TRBV19
D gene: TRBD1
J gene: TRBJ2-7
CDR3 DNA: TGTGCCAGTAGGCCTGACAGGGCCTCCTACGAGCAGTACTTC
CDR3 protein: CASRPDRASYEQYF

clone size: .
V gene: TRBV19
D gene: TRBD2
J gene: TRBJ2-7
CDR3 DNA: TGTGCCAGTAGTCTGAGCGGGGGCTACGAGCAGTACTTC
CDR3 protein: CASSLSGGYEQYF

clone size: .
V gene: TRBV29-1
D gene: TRBD1
J gene: TRBJ1-3
CDR3 DNA: TGCAGCGTGCGGGACAGGGGGTCTGGAAACACCATATATTTT
CDR3 protein: CSVRDRGSGNTIYF

clone size: .
V gene: TRBV30
D gene: .
J gene: TRBJ2-4
CDR3 DNA: TGTGCCTGGAGTTGGGGGGTCAAAAACATTCAGTACTTC
CDR3 protein: CAWSWGVKNIQYF

clone size: .
V gene: TRBV28
D gene: TRBD2
J gene: TRBJ2-7
CDR3 DNA: TGTGCCAGCAGACAGCAGGGACTAGCGGGAGGTCCCTACGAGCAGTACTTC
CDR3 protein: CASRQQGLAGGPYEQYF

clone size: .
V gene: TRBV5-1
D gene: TRBD1
J gene: TRBJ2-1
CDR3 DNA: TGCGCCAGCAGCTTGGGTCGGGACAGGGCATACAATGAGCAGTTCTTC
CDR3 protein: CASSLGRDRAYNEQFF

clone size: .
V gene: TRBV5-1
D gene: .
J gene: TRBJ1-4
CDR3 DNA: TGCGCCAGCAGGCTTATAACAACTAATGAAAAACTGTTTTTT
CDR3 protein: CASRLITTNEKLFF

clone size: .
V gene: TRBV7-2
D gene: .
J gene: TRBJ1-1
CDR3 DNA: TGTGCCAGCAGCCCGACGACAGGTCCCACTGAAGCTTTCTTT
CDR3 protein: CASSPTTGPTEAFF

clone size: once
V gene: TRBV18
D gene: .
J gene: TRBJ1-5
CDR3 DNA: TGTGCCAGCTCACCGATACAGGGTAGCAATCAGCCCCAGCATTTT
CDR3 protein: CASSPIQGSNQPQHF

clone size: .
V gene: TRBV14
D gene: TRBD1
J gene: TRBJ2-5
CDR3 DNA: TGTGCCAGCAGCCTCAGGACAGGGGGCAGAGAGACCCAGTACTTC
CDR3 protein: CASSLRTGGRETQYF

clone size: .
V gene: TRBV7-9
D gene: .
J gene: TRBJ2-7
CDR3 DNA: TGTGCCAGCAGCTTAGAGGCCGGATACGAGCAGTACTTC
CDR3 protein: CASSLEAGYEQYF

clone size: .
V gene: TRBV7-9
D gene: TRBD1
J gene: TRBJ1-5
CDR3 DNA: TGTGCCAGCAGCTTAGGGACAGGGGGTTATCAGCCCCAGCATTTT
CDR3 protein: CASSLGTGGYQPQHF

clone size: .
V gene: TRBV5-1
D gene: .
J gene: TRBJ1-5
CDR3 DNA: TGCGCCAGCAGCTATGACAGCAATAGCAATCAGCCCCAGCATTTT
CDR3 protein: CASSYDSNSNQPQHF

clone size: .
V gene: TRBV7-2
D gene: TRBD2
J gene: TRBJ2-1
CDR3 DNA: TGTGCCAGCAGCCGCCGACTAGCGGGGAACAATGAGCAGTTCTTC
CDR3 protein: CASSRRLAGNNEQFF

clone size: once
V gene: TRBV9
D gene: .
J gene: TRBJ2-3
CDR3 DNA: TGTGCCAGCAGCCCTAAGGACCTTAAGGATACGCAGTATTTT
CDR3 protein: CASSPKDLKDTQYF

clone size: .
V gene: TRBV7-9
D gene: TRBD1
J gene: TRBJ1-1
CDR3 DNA: TGTGCCAGCAGCTCGACAGGGAGGGGCACTGAAGCTTTCTTT
CDR3 protein: CASSSTGRGTEAFF

clone size: .
V gene: TRBV29-1
D gene: TRBD2
J gene: TRBJ2-3
CDR3 DNA: TGCAGCGTTGCTGTATTAGCGGGCTTCACAGATACGCAGTATTTT
CDR3 protein: CSVAVLAGFTDTQYF

clone size: .
V gene: TRBV19
D gene: TRBD1
J gene: TRBJ1-5
CDR3 DNA: TGTGCCAGTAGCCGGTACCCGGGACAGGCCAATCAGCCCCAGCATTTT
CDR3 protein: CASSRYPGQANQPQHF

clone size: .
V gene: TRBV5-4
D gene: .
J gene: TRBJ1-1
CDR3 DNA: TGTGCCAGCAGCTTAAGGGGCGGCACTGAAGCTTTCTTT
CDR3 protein: CASSLRGGTEAFF

clone size: .
V gene: TRBV5-4
D gene: .
J gene: TRBJ2-7
CDR3 DNA: TGTGCCAGCAGCCAAGTGGAACAATTGGGGGAGCAGTACTTC
CDR3 protein: CASSQVEQLGEQYF

clone size: once
V gene: TRBV5-4
D gene: TRBD2
J gene: TRBJ2-1
CDR3 DNA: TGTGCCAGCAGCTTGGGTAGCGGGTACAATGAGCAGTTCTTC
CDR3 protein: CASSLGSGYNEQFF

clone size: .
V gene: TRBV11-2
D gene: .
J gene: TRBJ1-3
CDR3 DNA: TGTGCCAGCAGCTTAGGCCGGGCCCTCTCTGGAAACACCATATATTTT
CDR3 protein: CASSLGRALSGNTIYF

clone size: .
V gene: TRBV30
D gene: TRBD2
J gene: TRBJ2-7
CDR3 DNA: TGTGCCTGGCGGCTAGCGGGAGTCTACGAGCAGTACTTC
CDR3 protein: CAWRLAGVYEQYF

clone size: .
V gene: TRBV5-1
D gene: TRBD1
J gene: TRBJ2-1
CDR3 DNA: TGCGCCAGCAGCTTTCAAGGACAGGTAAATGAGCAGTTCTTC
CDR3 protein: CASSFQGQVNEQFF

clone size: .
V gene: TRBV2
D gene: .
J gene: TRBJ2-7
CDR3 DNA: TGTGCCAGCAGTGGCGGGGTCGGCCCCTACGAGCAGTACTTC
CDR3 protein: CASSGGVGPYEQYF

clone size: .
V gene: TRBV18
D gene: .
J gene: TRBJ1-4
CDR3 DNA: TGTGCCAGCTCACCACCGATGGTGGGCGCGAACCCCAATGAAAAACTGTTTTTT
CDR3 protein: CASSPPMVGANPNEKLFF